This T cell receptor (beta chain) was profiled in a study of vaccination effects on CD4 cells after COVID-19. Findings of the study overall: Convalescent patients in the study were few, and early post-infection timepoints were absent.

Unmatched junction bases numbered 7, after V lost 1 base and J lost 1 base. The CDR3 runs 17 residues. CDR1 is SGHRS, CDR2 YFSETQ, per germline. Viral peptide pool expansion of antigen-specific CD4+ T cells preceded sequencing in the ViraFEST assay. Culture lasted 10 days before CD4+ T cell isolation. The healthy vaccine recipients, who had no prior SARS-CoV-2 infection, showed negative nucleocapsid antibodies. Every well housed two million PBMC, which grew in culture alongside around 10 IU/ml IL-2 and about 10 ug/ml peptides. To note about this clone: Its specificity is not known.

Repertoires were generated with immunoSEQ multiplex PCR, while TCRdb's copy carries only in-frame clones and drops some. This repertoire shows about 55,000 clones, under 75% found once; its top ten account for approximately 16%. Sequenced material: CD4+ T cells from PBMCs cultured with SARS-CoV-2 spike peptides, taken before COVID-19 vaccination. The V and J genes are TRBV5-1 and TRBJ2-3; 9 nucleotides agree with TRBD2. The sequence came from a human donor who received a COVID-19 vaccine. The CDR3 bases are TGCGCCAGCAGCTTGCCAGCGGGAGGAAGGGGCACAGATACGCAGTATTTT. Protein product: CASSLPAGGRGTDTQYF. Together with reference TRBV5-1 and TRBJ2-3, the CDR3 gives the full variable domain: KAGVTQTPRYLIKTRGQQVTLSCSPISGHRSVSWYQQTPGQGLQFLFEYFSETQRNKGNFPGRFSGRQFSNSRSEMNVSTLELGDSALYLCASSLPAGGRGTDTQYFGPGTRLTVL.